Below, 20 T cell receptor beta chains from the same sample are listed, as sequenced in a study of blood T cell repertoires in COVID-19. The method was immunoSEQ multiplex PCR; TCRdb's version includes in-frame clones alone and lacks a portion of them. Counted here are over 130,000 clones, approximately 86% occurring once; the ten biggest clones make up around 4%. The sequencing sample was made of peripheral blood. The receptors come from a woman between 55 and 75 years old with active or convalescent COVID-19.

This clone was seen a few times. This chain connects TRBV6-5 to TRBJ2-7; D is possibly TRBD1 (6 bases). Germline V gene lookup returns CDR1 MNHEY and CDR2 SVGAGI. Trimming took 0 bases from V and 2 from J, leaving 8 bases between them. The CDR3 contains 14 residues. CDR3 amino acids: CASSYSRGPYEQYF. The CDR3 DNA follows: TGTGCCAGCAGTTACTCCAGGGGCCCCTACGAGCAGTACTTC.

V is TRBV4-3 and J is TRBJ1-2; D might be TRBD1 (5 bases). Trimming removed 4 bases at V and 0 bases at J, with 15 bases between. The CDR3 is 16 residues long. CDR1 and CDR2 (germline): LGHNA, YSLEER. CDR3 region: CASSPKAGGANYGYTF. The CDR3 DNA reads TGCGCCAGCAGCCCCAAGGCTGGAGGGGCTAACTATGGCTACACCTTC.

The chain couples TRBV12-3 or TRBV12-4 to TRBJ1-6; D uncertain. The CDR3 covers 13 residues. Trimming pared 3 bases from V and 10 bases from J, leaving 10 bases between. Here the CDR3 reads CASSLIMGSPLHF. In nucleotides, the CDR3 is TGTGCCAGCAGTTTGATAATGGGCTCACCCCTCCACTTT.

The chain employs TRBV5-1 and TRBJ2-3; no clear D. Trimming cost V 2 bases and J 0 bases, with 4 bases left between them. Looked up from germline, CDR1 is SGHRS and CDR2 is YFSETQ. CDR3 length: 13 amino acids. DNA of the CDR3: TGCGCCAGCAGCTTTCCTAGCACAGATACGCAGTATTTT. Its protein product is CASSFPSTDTQYF.

The chain is built from TRBV3-1 (or the pseudogene TRBV3-2) and TRBJ2-7, with 10 bases fitting TRBD2. CDR3 length: 14 residues. Germline assignment: CDR1 LGHDT and CDR2 YNNKEL (reference sequence). Trimming removed 5 bases from V and 2 bases from J; junction bases left unmatched: 3. CDR3 loop: CASSASGGPYEQYF. In nucleotides, the CDR3 is TGTGCCAGCAGCGCTAGCGGGGGCCCCTACGAGCAGTACTTC.

The chain has TRBV19 and TRBJ2-7, with 7 nucleotides matching TRBD2. The CDR3 runs to 13 residues. The trim removed 5 bases at V and 3 bases at J, leaving 4 bases unmatched. Germline V gene sequence: CDR1 LNHDA, CDR2 SQIVND (reference sequence). CDR3 DNA sequence: TGTGCCAGTAGTGTAGGACTAGGCTACGAGCAGTACTTC. Amino acids: CASSVGLGYEQYF.

This rearrangement joins TRBV10-3 to TRBJ1-2; D is unclear. Per germline, CDR1 ENHRY and CDR2 SYGVKD. V lost 10 bases and J 7 bases, leaving 13 bases between the germline ends. This CDR3 is 11 amino acids long. CDR3 amino acids: CATSWARGYTF. For the CDR3, the DNA is TGTGCCACCTCCTGGGCTCGTGGCTACACCTTC.

The rearrangement links TRBV7-9 to TRBJ2-1; 7 bases fit TRBD2. V lost 2 bases to trimming and J lost 4 bases; unmatched junction nucleotides: 2. The CDR3 loop spans 14 amino acids. The germline V gene has CDR1 SEHNR and CDR2 FQNEAQ (reference sequence). CDR3 loop: CASSLLADYNEQFF. The CDR3 nucleotides are TGTGCCAGCAGCTTACTAGCGGATTACAATGAGCAGTTCTTC.

V usage is TRBV29-1 and J usage is TRBJ1-1; the D gene is possibly TRBD1 (6 bases). This CDR3 region has 14 residues. The germline V gene encodes CDR1 SQVTM and CDR2 ANQGSEA. Trimming took off 6 bases at V and 2 bases at J, with 16 bases between the two ends. The CDR3 DNA is TGCAGCGTGAGGGGTCAGGGGAGTAACACTGAAGCTTTCTTT. Translating it yields CSVRGQGSNTEAFF.

This clone was counted a single time. V is TRBV7-8 and J is TRBJ1-1; 9 bases are a match to TRBD1. The V gene end was trimmed by 5 bases and the J gene end by 8 bases; junction bases not matched to a gene: 12. From germline, CDR1 is SGHVS and CDR2 FQNEAQ. This CDR3 has 15 amino acids. The CDR3 loop reads CASSPRTGEGREAFF. The CDR3 DNA follows: TGTGCCAGCAGCCCACGGACAGGGGAGGGAAGGGAAGCTTTCTTT.

The chain has TRBV4-1 and TRBJ1-2; a possible D gene is TRBD1 (6 bases). The ends were cut back, 1 base at V and 2 bases at J, with 14 bases in the middle. The germline V gene has CDR1 MGHRA and CDR2 YSYEKL. The CDR3 is 16 residues long. DNA for the CDR3: TGCGCCAGCAGCCAAGCTCAGGTGGGGGCAAACTATGGCTACACCTTC. This codes for CASSQAQVGANYGYTF.

This chain joins TRBV6-2 or TRBV6-3 and TRBJ2-1; no firm D call. The V end lost 2 bases, the J end lost 8 bases, and 13 bases lay between the germline ends. The CDR3 is made up of 14 amino acids. CDR1 and CDR2 (germline): MNHEY, SVGEGT. The DNA for the CDR3 is TGTGCCAGCAGTTACGGCCTCCCTTTTGATGAGCAGTTCTTC. Protein sequence: CASSYGLPFDEQFF.

The V call is TRBV7-2, the J call TRBJ1-5; possibly TRBD1 for D (5 bases). This CDR3 spans 15 amino acids. V shed 1 base and J shed 6 bases, with 13 bases lying between them. The V gene's germline CDR1 is SGHTA and CDR2 FQGNSA. The CDR3 DNA sequence: TGTGCCAGCAGCTTAGGCCAGGTGGGGGGTCAGCCCCAGCATTTT. Translated: CASSLGQVGGQPQHF. The full variable domain, in which reference TRBV7-2 and TRBJ1-5 provide the parts outside the CDR3, is GAGVSQSPSNKVTEKGKDVELRCDPISGHTALYWYRQSLGQGLEFLIYFQGNSAPDKSGLPSDRFSAERTGGSVSTLTIQRTQQEDSAVYLCASSLGQVGGQPQHFGDGTRLSIL.

This chain's CDR3 is CASSTEYRGPEAFF. DNA of the CDR3: TGTGCCAGCAGTACCGAATACAGGGGACCTGAAGCTTTCTTT. The chain links TRBV27 to TRBJ1-1; 7 bases are shared with TRBD1. Germline V gene lookup returns CDR1 MNHEY and CDR2 SMNVEV (reference sequence). The V and J ends lost 5 bases and 6 bases, in that order; junction bases with no gene match: 9. The CDR3 covers 14 residues.

This sequence joins TRBV3-1 (or the pseudogene TRBV3-2) and TRBJ2-7, with D tentatively TRBD2 (6 bases). Trimming cost V 4 bases and J 1 base, with 14 bases left between them. The CDR3 is made up of 15 amino acids. The germline V gene has CDR1 LGHDT and CDR2 YNNKEL (reference sequence). DNA of the CDR3: TGTGCCAGCAGCCCGACCGGGACTCTATCCTACGAGCAGTACTTC. Its protein is CASSPTGTLSYEQYF.

The J gene is TRBJ1-5, the V gene TRBV7-2, with 7 bases aligning to TRBD1. After removal of 6 bases from V and 11 bases from J, the junction contained 7 bases not matched to a gene. Germline V lookup: CDR1 SGHTA, CDR2 FQGNSA. CDR3 length equals 12 residues. CDR3 sequence (DNA): TGTGCCAGCAGAGGGACAGCAGGGGCCCAGCATTTT. It codes for CASRGTAGAQHF. Complete variable domain (other parts from reference TRBV7-2 and TRBJ1-5): GAGVSQSPSNKVTEKGKDVELRCDPISGHTALYWYRQSLGQGLEFLIYFQGNSAPDKSGLPSDRFSAERTGGSVSTLTIQRTQQEDSAVYLCASRGTAGAQHFGDGTRLSIL.

This clone is medium-sized within its sample. This sequence joins TRBV5-4 and TRBJ1-4; 7 bases agree with TRBD1. The V gene end was trimmed by 4 bases and the J gene end by 5 bases; junction bases not matched to a gene: 8. The germline V gene encodes CDR1 SGHNT and CDR2 YYREEE (reference sequence). The CDR3 spans 15 residues. CDR3 in DNA: TGTGCCAGCAGCGTGAACAGGGGAATAAATGAAAAACTGTTTTTT. It is translated as CASSVNRGINEKLFF.

This clone was seen a single time. The chain combines TRBV7-3 with TRBJ1-1; D may be TRBD1 (5 bases). V lost 5 bases, J lost 2 bases, and 9 bases lay in between. CDR3 size: 13 residues. Germline CDR1 reads SGHTA; CDR2 reads FQGTGA. Written as DNA, the CDR3 is TGTGCCAGCAGCGAGACAGAAAACACTGAAGCTTTCTTT. As protein: CASSETENTEAFF.

This clone was recorded a few times. This chain connects TRBV19 to TRBJ2-7, with 7 bases identical to TRBD2. CDR1 and CDR2 (germline): LNHDA, SQIVND (reference sequence). This CDR3 contains 16 residues. The ends lost 4 bases at V and 4 bases at J; junction bases unmatched: 13. The CDR3 sequence is CASSRDYSFRLYEQYF. The CDR3 nucleotides are TGTGCCAGTAGTAGGGACTACAGCTTCCGATTATACGAGCAGTACTTC.

This sequence joins TRBV4-3 and TRBJ1-1; tentatively, D is TRBD1 (6 bases). The germline CDR1 and CDR2 sequences are LGHNA and YSLEER. Trimming shortened V by 2 bases and J by 5 bases, and 15 bases separated the two germline ends. The CDR3 extends over 15 amino acids. The CDR3 coding sequence is TGCGCCAGCAGCCAATGGACAGACCGGTCTACTGAAGCTTTCTTT. It yields the protein CASSQWTDRSTEAFF.